This T cell receptor (beta chain) was obtained from a study of T cell changes during pregnancy in multiple sclerosis. Sequencing used immunoSEQ multiplex PCR; TCRdb keeps in-frame clones, though not all of them. The table has around 84,000 clones, around 94% seen once; the top ten hold roughly 0.93%. Trimming took 10 bases from V and 5 from J; bases not matched to a gene: 11. Per germline, CDR1 MNHEY and CDR2 SMNVEV (reference sequence). The CDR3 covers 13 residues. This clone was counted once. The V gene is TRBV27, the J gene TRBJ2-7; 7 nucleotides match TRBD2. The sequenced sample was peripheral blood, obtained in the second trimester of pregnancy. The sequence derives from a female donor in good health, enrolled as a control in a pregnancy study. The chain's CDR3 is CATLSGGGNEQYF. DNA for the CDR3: TGTGCCACCCTATCCGGGGGAGGGAACGAGCAGTACTTC.